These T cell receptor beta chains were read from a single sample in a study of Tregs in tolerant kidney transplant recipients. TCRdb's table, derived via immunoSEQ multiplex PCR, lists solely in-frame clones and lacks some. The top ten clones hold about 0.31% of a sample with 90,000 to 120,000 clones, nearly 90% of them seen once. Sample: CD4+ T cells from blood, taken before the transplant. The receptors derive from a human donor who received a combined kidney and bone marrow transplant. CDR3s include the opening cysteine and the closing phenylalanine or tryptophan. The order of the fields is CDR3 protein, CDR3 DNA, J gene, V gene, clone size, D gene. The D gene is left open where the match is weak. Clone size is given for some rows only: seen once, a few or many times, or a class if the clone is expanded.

CASAREGSGREEQYF	TGTGCCAGCGCTCGGGAAGGGAGCGGGAGGGAAGAGCAGTACTTC	TRBJ2-7	TRBV7-2	-	TRBD2
CASSLSLGAPYEQYF	TGTGCCAGCAGCTTATCGCTTGGGGCGCCCTACGAGCAGTACTTC	TRBJ2-7	TRBV7-7	-	-
CAWSVDSLGNYGYTF	TGTGCCTGGAGTGTGGACAGTCTCGGGAACTATGGCTACACCTTC	TRBJ1-2	TRBV30	once	-
CASSLGQISYGEQYF	TGTGCCAGCAGCCTAGGACAGATTTCCTACGGGGAGCAGTACTTC	TRBJ2-7	TRBV5-6	once	-
CASRRREGAAKKDTGELFF	TGTGCCAGCAGGCGAAGAGAGGGGGCGGCGAAGAAGGACACCGGGGAGCTGTTTTTT	TRBJ2-2	TRBV5-4	-	TRBD1
CATSRPLSNQPQHF	TGTGCCACCAGCAGACCCTTAAGCAATCAGCCCCAGCATTTT	TRBJ1-5	TRBV15	few	-
CSVGAWRVESYEQYF	TGCAGCGTTGGAGCCTGGCGGGTGGAGTCCTACGAGCAGTACTTC	TRBJ2-7	TRBV29-1	-	-
CASSFIRGPRGFSDF	TGTGCCAGCAGTTTTATCAGGGGGCCTCGAGGATTTAGTGACTTC	TRBJ2-7	TRBV28	-	TRBD1
CASSLAAPGEQYF	TGCGCCAGCAGCTTGGCGGCACCGGGGGAGCAGTACTTC	TRBJ2-7	TRBV5-1	-	-
CASRTGLASYEQYF	TGTGCCAGCAGGACTGGACTAGCTTCCTACGAGCAGTACTTC	TRBJ2-7	TRBV6-5	-	TRBD2
CASSYSSQGITEAFF	TGTGCCAGCAGTTACTCGAGTCAGGGCATCACTGAAGCTTTCTTT	TRBJ1-1	TRBV6-5	-	-
CASSFTAANYGYTF	TGTGCCAGCAGTTTCACCGCGGCTAACTATGGCTACACCTTC	TRBJ1-2	TRBV28	-	-
CASSDRQSYNEQFF	TGTGCCAGCAGTGACAGGCAGTCCTACAATGAGCAGTTCTTC	TRBJ2-1	TRBV6-6	-	-
CASSHTTGQSYEQYF	TGTGCCAGCTCACACACTACCGGACAGTCCTACGAGCAGTACTTC	TRBJ2-7	TRBV18	-	-
CASSWAGGPTYEQFF	TGTGCCAGTAGTTGGGCGGGAGGGCCCACCTATGAGCAGTTCTTC	TRBJ2-1	TRBV19	-	TRBD2
CASSLVRAGRSDTQYF	TGTGCCAGCAGCTTAGTCCGAGCGGGGAGGTCAGATACGCAGTATTTT	TRBJ2-3	TRBV7-9	-	TRBD2
CAISVRESYNEQFF	TGTGCCATCAGTGTACGGGAGTCCTACAATGAGCAGTTCTTC	TRBJ2-1	TRBV10-3	-	-
CASSLETGREQYF	TGTGCCAGCAGCTTAGAGACAGGAAGGGAGCAGTACTTC	TRBJ2-7	TRBV7-9	-	-
CASSPETGAGANVLTF	TGTGCCAGCAGCCCGGAGACAGGGGCCGGGGCCAACGTCCTGACTTTC	TRBJ2-6	TRBV7-2	-	TRBD1
CASSPNRAADGYTF	TGCGCCAGCAGCCCAAACAGGGCCGCGGATGGCTACACCTTC	TRBJ1-2	TRBV5-1	-	-